The 5 T cell receptor beta chains below were found in one sample sequenced in a study of cytomegalovirus exposure and HLA in healthy donors. This PCR relied on a set of 60 Vbeta primers and 13 Jbeta primers. Method: immunoSEQ multiplex PCR; TCRdb's copy keeps in-frame clones and lacks some. The sample gives 150,000 to 200,000 clones, roughly 77% of which show up once; about 8% is in the top ten. The specimen sequenced was PBMCs. The receptors derive from a woman aged 40 to 50 in good health and CMV-seropositive.

The chain links TRBV5-4 to TRBJ2-5, with 8 bases that match TRBD1. With the DNA end fitting TRBJ2-7 better, the J assignment may be wrong. The CDR3 spans 15 residues. CDR1 and CDR2 from the germline V gene are SGHNT and YYREEE (reference sequence). CDR3 sequence (DNA): TGTGCCAGCAGCCCTCGACAGGGGAGTGTCTACGAGCAGTACTTC. This encodes CASSPRQGSVYEQYF.

The chain couples TRBV11-1 to TRBJ2-7, with 10 bases fitting TRBD2. The V gene end was trimmed by 0 bases and the J gene end by 5 bases; junction bases not matched to a gene: 4. Germline V CDR1 and CDR2: SGHAT, FQDESV (reference sequence). The CDR3 is 15 amino acids. In nucleotides, the CDR3 is TGTGCCAGCAGCTTAGCGTGGCTAGCGGGAGACGAGCAGTACTTC. This gives the protein CASSLAWLAGDEQYF.

This chain uses TRBV7-9 with TRBJ1-4, with 7 bases fitting TRBD1. J gave up 4 bases and V 5 bases, and 4 bases lay outside the gene matches. Germline assignment: CDR1 SEHNR and CDR2 FQNEAQ (reference sequence). The CDR3 is 14 residues long. The CDR3 spells CASSRGQFNEKLFF. The DNA of the CDR3 is TGTGCCAGCAGCAGGGGACAGTTTAATGAAAAACTGTTTTTT.

The chain employs TRBV9 and TRBJ2-1, with 7 bases aligning to TRBD2. V gave up 4 bases and J gave up 16 bases; unmatched junction bases: 20. The germline V gene has CDR1 SGDLS and CDR2 YYNGEE. The CDR3 consists of 15 residues. The CDR3 region has the DNA TGTGCCAGCAGCCCCGGACTAGTTAGCGGACCCTTGCATTTCTTC. Amino acids: CASSPGLVSGPLHFF.

The rearrangement joins TRBV6-5 to TRBJ1-1; no clear D. CDR1 is MNHEY, CDR2 SVGAGI, per germline. V was cut by 4 bases and J by 10 bases, with 19 bases left in between. The CDR3 runs 14 residues. CDR3 in amino acids: CASSSNTRWGGAFF. The CDR3 DNA follows: TGTGCCAGCAGTTCCAATACTAGGTGGGGTGGAGCTTTCTTT.